This T cell receptor (beta chain) is drawn from a study of shared clonotypes between healthy human individuals. Points from the study as a whole: Between a handful of donors, naive CD4 clonotypes were shared at a level of around 4.9%.

Points on this clone: Antigen specificity is unknown.

Only in-frame clones appear in the TCRdb table, and some are missing; sequencing was by immunoSEQ multiplex PCR. The sample shows some 700,000 clones, about nine tenths of them seen only once. CDR1 is LNHDA and CDR2 is SQIVND in the germline V gene (reference sequence). The CDR3 length is 14 residues. The V end lost 7 bases, the J end lost 4 bases, and 16 bases lay between the germline ends. Sample: memory CD8+ T cells from PBMCs. Subset of the sample: CD45RO+ cells pooled with CCR7-negative TemRA cells. The receptor comes from a man aged 18-30 years in good health. Some clones in this sample may be carry-over from other donors' samples. The chain recombines TRBV19 with TRBJ1-1, with D perhaps TRBD1 (5 bases). CDR3: CASIIRGGRTEAFF. The CDR3 DNA is TGTGCCAGTATAATTCGTGGGGGACGCACTGAAGCTTTCTTT.